These 31 T cell receptor beta chains came from one sample sequenced in a study of graft-versus-host responses after intestinal transplantation. Some clones are missing from TCRdb's copy, which holds only in-frame ones; the method was immunoSEQ multiplex PCR. The profile shows some 110,000 clones, roughly nine tenths of them singletons. These TCRs are of unknown antigen specificity. Material: unstimulated CD4+ T cells sorted from spleen or lymph node cells, obtained before intestinal transplant. These receptors all come from a human donor who received an intestinal transplant.

This clone has more than one count but fewer than ten. V is TRBV6-1 and J is TRBJ2-3; tentative D call: TRBD1 (5 bases). CDR1 is MNHNS, CDR2 SASEGT, per germline. Deletions cut 1 base from V and 2 bases from J, with 10 bases between. The CDR3 runs 15 residues. The chain's CDR3 is CASSEVGRSTDTQYF. The DNA for the CDR3 is TGTGCCAGCAGTGAAGTGGGGCGGTCCACAGATACGCAGTATTTT.

The chain recombines TRBV5-4 with TRBJ2-7; 13 bases are a match to TRBD2. Germline values: CDR1 SGHNT, CDR2 YYREEE (reference sequence). The trim removed 4 bases at V and 4 bases at J, leaving 5 bases unmatched. The CDR3 is made up of 15 amino acids. The CDR3 DNA is TGTGCCAGCAGCCTGGGACTAGCGGGAACGTACGAGCAGTACTTC. As protein: CASSLGLAGTYEQYF. Combining the CDR3 with reference TRBV5-4 and TRBJ2-7 gives the whole variable domain ETGVTQSPTHLIKTRGQQVTLRCSSQSGHNTVSWYQQALGQGPQFIFQYYREEENGRGNFPPRFSGLQFPNYSSELNVNALELDDSALYLCASSLGLAGTYEQYFGPGTRLTVT.

This chain links TRBV27 with TRBJ1-5; D gene uncertain. Germline values: CDR1 MNHEY, CDR2 SMNVEV (reference sequence). The CDR3 consists of 13 residues. Trimming shortened V by 0 bases and J by 3 bases, and 3 bases separated the two germline ends. CDR3 in DNA: TGTGCCAGCAGTTTATCCTACAATCAGCCCCAGCATTTT. Translated: CASSLSYNQPQHF.

The V call is TRBV5-4, the J call TRBJ2-1; the D gene could be TRBD1 or TRBD2 (6 bases each). Germline CDR1 and CDR2: SGHNT and YYREEE (reference sequence). This CDR3 contains 15 residues. The V and J ends lost 0 bases and 7 bases respectively, with 14 bases between them. The DNA of the CDR3 is TGTGCCAGCAGCTTGGTAGGGGGGCTAGGGAATGAGCAGTTCTTC. Amino acid sequence: CASSLVGGLGNEQFF.

The CDR3 DNA sequence: TGTGCCAGCAGTGGAGAAGCAGGGAATCAGCCCCAGCATTTT. Translating gives CASSGEAGNQPQHF. The rearrangement uses TRBV2 and TRBJ1-5; TRBD1 is a possible D gene (5 bases). Germline V gives CDR1 SNHLY, CDR2 FYNNEI. Trimming removed 4 bases from V and 4 bases from J, with 11 bases in between. The CDR3 runs to 14 residues.

This sequence joins TRBV5-1 and TRBJ1-2; no clear D. Trimming removed 0 bases at V and 6 bases at J, with 12 bases between. Germline assignment: CDR1 SGHRS and CDR2 YFSETQ. The CDR3 consists of 14 residues. Here the CDR3 DNA reads TGCGCCAGCAGCTTGGAGGTCAGGTGGGATGGCTACACCTTC. Protein sequence: CASSLEVRWDGYTF. Full variable domain (outside the CDR3, taken from reference TRBV5-1 and TRBJ1-2): KAGVTQTPRYLIKTRGQQVTLSCSPISGHRSVSWYQQTPGQGLQFLFEYFSETQRNKGNFPGRFSGRQFSNSRSEMNVSTLELGDSALYLCASSLEVRWDGYTFGSGTRLTVV.

This clone is a singleton in its sample. The chain couples TRBV7-3 to TRBJ2-7, with 8 bases identical to TRBD1. This CDR3 region has 15 residues. With V trimmed by 2 bases and J by 2 bases, 5 bases remained unmatched. Germline V gives CDR1 SGHTA, CDR2 FQGTGA. The CDR3 spells CASSLGDRKPYEQYF. The CDR3 DNA sequence: TGTGCCAGCAGCTTAGGGGACAGGAAACCCTACGAGCAGTACTTC.

The V call is TRBV25-1, the J call TRBJ1-5; D unclear. The CDR3 totals 16 residues. With 5 bases removed from V and 0 bases from J, the gap between germline ends came to 14 bases. The V gene's germline CDR1 is MGHDK and CDR2 SYGVNS. The CDR3: CASSCETGYSNQPQHF. The CDR3 region has the DNA TGTGCCAGCAGTTGCGAGACGGGTTATAGCAATCAGCCCCAGCATTTT.

This clone was detected once. In DNA, the CDR3 is TGCGCCAGCAGCCCCACAGGTGCAGGGACTGAAGCTTTCTTT. Translation gives CASSPTGAGTEAFF. The rearrangement links TRBV4-1 to TRBJ1-1; a possible D gene is TRBD1 (5 bases). Trimming stripped 4 bases from V and 5 bases from J, with 14 bases between. The CDR3 spans 14 residues. Germline CDR1 reads MGHRA; CDR2 reads YSYEKL.

The chain couples TRBV6-6 to TRBJ2-3; 8 bases line up with TRBD2. CDR1 MNHNY and CDR2 SVGAGI come from the germline V gene (reference sequence). The V gene end was trimmed by 2 bases and the J gene end by 6 bases; junction bases not matched to a gene: 7. The CDR3 consists of 15 residues. The CDR3 DNA follows: TGTGCCAGCAGTTACGGGACTAGGGGGAGGGATACGCAGTATTTT. Amino acids: CASSYGTRGRDTQYF.

This chain connects TRBV11-2 to TRBJ2-7; TRBD1 matches at 11 bases. The CDR3 has 13 amino acids. The germline V gene encodes CDR1 SGHAT and CDR2 FQNNGV. Trimming removed 8 bases from V and 6 bases from J; junction bases left unmatched: 6. CDR3 bases: TGTGCCAGCTCGGACAGGGGGCGCCGCGAGCAGTACTTC. It codes for CASSDRGRREQYF.

The chain is built from TRBV4-1 and TRBJ2-1; no clear D. The germline CDR1 and CDR2 sequences are MGHRA and YSYEKL. Trimming took 4 bases from V and 7 from J, leaving 14 bases between them. The CDR3 has 14 residues. The CDR3 protein is CASSLLPFLNEQFF. The CDR3 region has the DNA TGCGCCAGCAGCCTCCTCCCCTTTCTAAATGAGCAGTTCTTC.

This clone was picked up one time. The chain joins TRBV5-5 to TRBJ2-2, with D possibly being TRBD1 or TRBD2 (5 bases each). Germline V gene data show CDR1 as SGHKS and CDR2 as YYEKEE (reference sequence). The CDR3 spans 15 residues. V lost 0 bases and J lost 7, with 13 bases in between. The chain's CDR3 is CASSLVGARGGELFF. The CDR3 DNA reads as TGTGCCAGCAGCTTGGTTGGCGCGAGGGGCGGGGAGCTGTTTTTT.

The J gene is TRBJ1-6, the V gene TRBV18; D is perhaps TRBD1 (6 bases). Germline CDR1 reads KGHSH; CDR2 reads LQKENI. V lost 8 bases to trimming and J lost 6 bases, with 11 bases between them. This CDR3 region has 13 residues. CDR3 nucleotides: TGTGCCAGCCGTACAGGGCTTAATTCACCCCTCCACTTT. As protein: CASRTGLNSPLHF.

CDR3 amino acids: CSVGGVRGETQYF. CDR3 nucleotide sequence: TGCAGCGTTGGGGGGGTTAGGGGAGAGACCCAGTACTTC. The chain combines TRBV29-1 with TRBJ2-5; D possibly corresponds to TRBD2 (6 bases). The CDR3 sequence is 13 residues long. Germline V gives CDR1 SQVTM, CDR2 ANQGSEA. V lost 4 bases to trimming and J lost 4 bases, with 13 bases between them.

The rearrangement links TRBV23-1 to TRBJ2-7; D possibly corresponds to TRBD1 (6 bases). TRBV23-1 is identified as an open reading frame with a role that is uncertain. This CDR3 region has 16 residues. The V gene lost 2 bases and the J gene lost 1 base, with 15 bases spanning the gap. The CDR3 nucleotides are TGCGCCAGCAGTCAAGTTGACAGGAGAGGTTCCTACGAGCAGTACTTC. As protein: CASSQVDRRGSYEQYF.

The genes are TRBV9 and TRBJ2-2; D perhaps matches TRBD1 (5 bases). Germline V gene sequence: CDR1 SGDLS, CDR2 YYNGEE. Trimming left V 4 bases short and J 3 bases short, with 7 bases between. This CDR3 is built from 13 residues. Here the CDR3 reads CASSFRDTGELFF. In DNA form, the CDR3 reads TGTGCCAGCAGCTTCAGGGACACCGGGGAGCTGTTTTTT. The whole variable domain, remainder taken from reference TRBV9 and TRBJ2-2, is DSGVTQTPKHLITATGQRVTLRCSPRSGDLSVYWYQQSLDQGLQFLIQYYNGEERAKGNILERFSAQQFPDLHSELNLSSLELGDSALYFCASSFRDTGELFFGEGSRLTVL.

V usage is TRBV30 and J usage is TRBJ2-7; TRBD1 is a possible D gene (5 bases). Germline V CDR1 and CDR2: GTSNPN, SVGIG (reference sequence). V dropped 0 bases and J dropped 7 bases, with 13 bases sitting between them. CDR3 length equals 13 residues. The CDR3 region is CAWSVGQGWEQYF. The CDR3, as DNA: TGTGCCTGGAGTGTAGGGCAGGGATGGGAGCAGTACTTC. Full variable domain (remainder filled in from reference TRBV30 and TRBJ2-7): SQTIHQWPATLVQPVGSPLSLECTVEGTSNPNLYWYRQAAGRGLQLLFYSVGIGQISSEVPQNLSASRPQDRQFILSSKKLLLSDSGFYLCAWSVGQGWEQYFGPGTRLTVT.

This clone was seen a handful of times. The CDR3 spells CASSPIGRGDQPQHF. CDR3 nucleotides: TGTGCCAGCAGTCCCATAGGACGAGGGGATCAGCCCCAGCATTTT. The rearrangement joins TRBV28 to TRBJ1-5; a weak D match, TRBD1 (5 bases). CDR1 is MDHEN and CDR2 is SYDVKM in the germline V gene. Trimming stripped 5 bases from V and 5 bases from J, with 16 bases between. CDR3 length: 15 residues. Together with reference TRBV28 and TRBJ1-5, the CDR3 gives the full variable domain: DVKVTQSSRYLVKRTGEKVFLECVQDMDHENMFWYRQDPGLGLRLIYFSYDVKMKEKGDIPEGYSVSREKKERFSLILESASTNQTSMYLCASSPIGRGDQPQHFGDGTRLSIL.

V gene TRBV5-1 combines with J gene TRBJ2-2; 9 positions match TRBD1. This CDR3 spans 16 amino acids. The trim removed 5 bases at V and 3 bases at J, leaving 8 bases unmatched. Germline values: CDR1 SGHRS, CDR2 YFSETQ. Written as DNA, the CDR3 is TGCGCCAGCAGACGCCGACAGGGGGTTGACACCGGGGAGCTGTTTTTT. This gives the protein CASRRRQGVDTGELFF.

The V and J genes are TRBV6-6 and TRBJ1-2, with D perhaps matching TRBD1 (6 bases). This CDR3 comprises 15 residues. V lost 0 bases and J lost 5, with 13 bases in between. Germline lookup yields CDR1 MNHNY and CDR2 SVGAGI (reference sequence). Written as DNA, the CDR3 is TGTGCCAGCAGTTACTCGCGGGGGGCAGGGTATGGCTACACCTTC. It is translated as CASSYSRGAGYGYTF.

The chain combines TRBV4-1 with TRBJ2-5, with 11 bases lining up with TRBD2. The germline gives CDR1 MGHRA, CDR2 YSYEKL. Germline trimming cut 5 bases from V and 4 bases from J; bases unmatched to any gene: 21. CDR3 length: 20 amino acids. The CDR3 here is CASSDLHLAGGRRMGETQYF. CDR3 coding DNA: TGCGCCAGCAGCGACCTACACCTAGCGGGAGGTCGTAGGATGGGAGAGACCCAGTACTTC.

Remarks on this clone: The junction departs from germline at one end; a sequencing error may be responsible. The chain combines TRBV4-1 with TRBJ1-1; 8 nucleotides match TRBD1. Germline-derived CDR1 and CDR2 are MGHRA and YSYEKL. This CDR3 has 14 residues. CDR3: CASSQDQDRDEAFF. The CDR3 region has the DNA TGTGCCAGCAGCCAAGATCAGGACAGGGACGAAGCTTTCTTT.

This chain uses TRBV4-2 with TRBJ2-3, with 11 bases identical to TRBD2. With 0 bases clipped from V and 1 base from J, the junction kept 6 bases outside the gene matches. Germline loops: CDR1 LGHNA, CDR2 YNFKEQ. The CDR3 covers 18 residues. CDR3 region: CASSQDLLAGGRTDTQYF. As DNA, the CDR3 is TGTGCCAGCAGCCAAGATTTGCTAGCGGGAGGCCGCACAGATACGCAGTATTTT.

The chain has TRBV19 and TRBJ2-1; D tentatively reads TRBD1 or TRBD2 (5 bases each). The germline V gene encodes CDR1 LNHDA and CDR2 SQIVND (reference sequence). The CDR3 contains 12 residues. V was shortened by 4 bases and J by 9 bases, with 10 bases between the two germline ends. The CDR3 protein is CASSKGTSEQFF. The CDR3 coding sequence is TGTGCCAGTAGTAAAGGGACGAGTGAGCAGTTCTTC.

In this sample, this clone turned up a few times. This chain connects TRBV10-1 to TRBJ1-3; the D gene is possibly TRBD1 (5 bases). The CDR3 is 14 residues long. V was clipped by 6 bases and J by 0 bases, with 9 bases between them. Germline V gives CDR1 WNHNN, CDR2 SYGVQD (reference sequence). CDR3 amino acids: CASSPGGSGNTIYF. The DNA of the CDR3 is TGCGCCAGCAGCCCGGGGGGCTCTGGAAACACCATATATTTT.

This clone was observed once. The chain combines TRBV7-2 with TRBJ2-1; D unclear. Germline loops: CDR1 SGHTA, CDR2 FQGNSA. The CDR3 contains 14 residues. The ends were cut back, 1 base at V and 13 bases at J, with 17 bases in the middle. CDR3: CASSLVGNNRVQFF. CDR3 nucleotides: TGTGCCAGCAGCTTAGTAGGGAACAACCGGGTCCAGTTCTTC.

The V gene is TRBV6-5, the J gene TRBJ2-7; the D gene is possibly TRBD1 (5 bases). The V gene lost 5 bases and the J gene lost 4 bases, with 15 bases spanning the gap. CDR3 length: 14 residues. Germline V gives CDR1 MNHEY, CDR2 SVGAGI. In nucleotides, the CDR3 is TGTGCCAGCAGTGAAAGTCAAGGGGTATACGAGCAGTACTTC. It translates to CASSESQGVYEQYF.

The CDR3 DNA sequence: TGTGCCTCGGCAAGGGGAGGGAGTTCGTACGAGCAGTACTTC. Its protein is CASARGGSSYEQYF. This chain connects TRBV30 to TRBJ2-7, with 7 bases matching TRBD2. The CDR3 is 14 residues long. Germline CDR1 is GTSNPN and CDR2 is SVGIG (reference sequence). V lost 7 bases to trimming and J lost 4 bases; unmatched junction nucleotides: 13.

The V gene is TRBV15, the J gene TRBJ2-5; 8 bases are shared with TRBD2. The J call may be in error: the DNA end matches TRBJ2-7 better. CDR3 length: 15 residues. Germline CDR1 reads LNHNV; CDR2 reads YYDKDF (reference sequence). The CDR3 sequence is CATSKRDGRAYEQYF. Written as DNA, the CDR3 is TGTGCCACCAGTAAGAGGGACGGGAGGGCGTACGAGCAGTACTTC.

The V gene is TRBV5-1, the J gene TRBJ2-5; 10 nucleotides line up with TRBD2. The CDR3 runs to 15 residues. Germline loops: CDR1 SGHRS, CDR2 YFSETQ. V dropped 7 bases and J dropped 2; count of bases not matched to a gene: 8. In DNA form, the CDR3 reads TGCGCCAGCGCTAGCGGGAGCGGGGCGCAAGAGACCCAGTACTTC. It codes for CASASGSGAQETQYF.